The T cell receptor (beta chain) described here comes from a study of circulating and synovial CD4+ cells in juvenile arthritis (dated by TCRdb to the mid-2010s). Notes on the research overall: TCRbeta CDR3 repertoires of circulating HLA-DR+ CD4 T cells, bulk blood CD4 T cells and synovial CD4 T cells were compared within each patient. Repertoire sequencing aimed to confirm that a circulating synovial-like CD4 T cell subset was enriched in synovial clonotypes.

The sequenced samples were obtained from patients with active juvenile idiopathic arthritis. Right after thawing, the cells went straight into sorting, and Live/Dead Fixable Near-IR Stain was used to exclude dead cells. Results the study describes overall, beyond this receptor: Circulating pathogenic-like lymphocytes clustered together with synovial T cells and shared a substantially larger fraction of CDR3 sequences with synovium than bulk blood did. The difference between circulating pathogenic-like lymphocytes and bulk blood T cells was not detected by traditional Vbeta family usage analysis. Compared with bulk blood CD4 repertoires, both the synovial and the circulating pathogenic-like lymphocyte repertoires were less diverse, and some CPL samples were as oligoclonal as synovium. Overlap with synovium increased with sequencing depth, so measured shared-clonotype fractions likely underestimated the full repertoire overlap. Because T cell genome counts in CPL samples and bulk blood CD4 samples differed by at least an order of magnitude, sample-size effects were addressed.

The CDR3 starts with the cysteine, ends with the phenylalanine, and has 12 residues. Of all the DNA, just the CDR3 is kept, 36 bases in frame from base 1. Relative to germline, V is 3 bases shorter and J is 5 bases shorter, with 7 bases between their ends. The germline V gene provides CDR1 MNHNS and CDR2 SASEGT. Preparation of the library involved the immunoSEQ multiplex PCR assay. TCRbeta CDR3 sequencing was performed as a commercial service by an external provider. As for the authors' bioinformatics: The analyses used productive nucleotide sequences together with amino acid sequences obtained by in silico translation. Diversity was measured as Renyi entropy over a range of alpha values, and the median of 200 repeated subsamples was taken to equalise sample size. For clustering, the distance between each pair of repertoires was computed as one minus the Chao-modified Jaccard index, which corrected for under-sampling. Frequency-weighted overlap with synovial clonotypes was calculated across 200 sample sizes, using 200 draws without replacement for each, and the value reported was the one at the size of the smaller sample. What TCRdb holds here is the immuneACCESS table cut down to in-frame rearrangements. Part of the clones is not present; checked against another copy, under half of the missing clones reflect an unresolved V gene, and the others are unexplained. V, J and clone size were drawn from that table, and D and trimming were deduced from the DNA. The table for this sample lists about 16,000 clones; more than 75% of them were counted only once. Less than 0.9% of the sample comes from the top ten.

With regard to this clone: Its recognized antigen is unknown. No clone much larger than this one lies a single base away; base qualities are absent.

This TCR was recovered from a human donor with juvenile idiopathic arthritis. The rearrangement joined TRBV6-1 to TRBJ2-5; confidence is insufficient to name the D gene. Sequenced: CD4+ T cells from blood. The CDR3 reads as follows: CASSEQSETQYF. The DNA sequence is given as TGTGCCAGCAGTGAGCAAAGCGAGACCCAGTACTTC.